Shown below are 13 T cell receptor beta chains from a single sample sequenced in a study of blood T cell repertoires in COVID-19. The method was immunoSEQ multiplex PCR; TCRdb's version includes in-frame clones alone and lacks a portion of them. The sample includes about 270,000 clones, roughly 86% of them seen just once. The specimen was peripheral blood. These receptors were taken from a woman older than 75 with COVID-19, enrolled during active disease.

The gene calls are TRBV11-3 and TRBJ2-2, with 11 bases identical to TRBD1. This CDR3 comprises 16 residues. Germline V gives CDR1 SGHNT, CDR2 YENEEA. Unmatched junction bases numbered 9, after V lost 5 bases and J lost 7 bases. CDR3 loop: CASSTWTGGFIGELFF. The CDR3 DNA follows: TGTGCCAGCAGCACGTGGACAGGGGGCTTCATCGGGGAGCTGTTTTTT.

The V call is TRBV5-1, the J call TRBJ1-3, with D hard to call. Deletions cut 2 bases from V and 0 bases from J, with 9 bases between. Germline V gene data show CDR1 as SGHRS and CDR2 as YFSETQ. The CDR3 spans 15 residues. This CDR3 reads CASSLAVSSGNTIYF. The CDR3 coding sequence is TGCGCCAGCAGCTTAGCGGTTAGCTCTGGAAACACCATATATTTT.

V and J are TRBV10-3 and TRBJ1-3; 7 bases fit TRBD1. The trim removed 6 bases at V and 4 bases at J, leaving 6 bases unmatched. This CDR3 has 14 amino acids. In germline, CDR1 is ENHRY, CDR2 SYGVKD. In DNA, the CDR3 is TGTGCCATCAGGGCAGACAGGGCCGGAAACACCATATATTTT. Protein product: CAIRADRAGNTIYF.

This clone was observed a few times. The chain joins TRBV7-2 to TRBJ2-2, with D uncertain. This CDR3 is 12 amino acids long. Trimming stripped 2 bases from V and 7 bases from J, with 5 bases between. Germline-derived CDR1 and CDR2 are SGHTA and FQGNSA. CDR3 coding DNA: TGTGCCAGCAGCTTAATTATCGGGGAGCTGTTTTTT. This sequence encodes CASSLIIGELFF.

The chain carries TRBV15 and TRBJ2-2; the match to TRBD1 covers 7 bases. Trimming cost V 11 bases and J 5 bases; bases outside gene matches: 11. The CDR3 sequence is 14 residues long. Per germline, CDR1 LNHNV and CDR2 YYDKDF (reference sequence). CDR3 region: CAVRPGTATGELFF. DNA for the CDR3: TGTGCCGTTAGACCCGGGACAGCGACCGGGGAGCTGTTTTTT.

The chain carries TRBV7-2 and TRBJ1-2; 7 positions agree with TRBD1. Trimming took 3 bases from V and 0 from J; bases not matched to a gene: 10. Germline CDR1 and CDR2: SGHTA and FQGNSA. CDR3 length: 17 residues. CDR3 coding DNA: TGTGCCAGCAGCTTCAAAACGACAGGGCCGGCTAACTATGGCTACACCTTC. This codes for CASSFKTTGPANYGYTF. Looking up the rest from reference TRBV7-2 and TRBJ1-2 gives the full variable domain: GAGVSQSPSNKVTEKGKDVELRCDPISGHTALYWYRQSLGQGLEFLIYFQGNSAPDKSGLPSDRFSAERTGGSVSTLTIQRTQQEDSAVYLCASSFKTTGPANYGYTFGSGTRLTVV.

The J gene is TRBJ1-6, the V gene TRBV12-2; TRBD1 was called by the table and not checked on the DNA. TRBV12-2 is given as a pseudogene. The CDR3 is 16 residues long. CDR3 sequence reads: CASRHRDRDPKSPLHF. The CDR3 coding sequence is TGTGCAAGTCGCCACCGGGACAGGGATCCCAAATCACCCCTCCACTTT.

This clone was counted only a few times. The chain couples TRBV19 to TRBJ2-2, with 8 bases aligning to TRBD1. The CDR3 covers 14 residues. V was clipped by 6 bases and J by 1 base; unmatched bases: 1. Germline CDR1 and CDR2: LNHDA and SQIVND (reference sequence). The CDR3 DNA reads TGTGCCAGTAGGGGACAGGTGAACACCGGGGAGCTGTTTTTT. Translation gives CASRGQVNTGELFF.

The V call is TRBV4-2, the J call TRBJ1-2; a weak D match, TRBD1 (5 bases). The CDR3 is made up of 17 amino acids. The V end lost 0 bases, the J end lost 8 bases, and 22 bases lay between the germline ends. CDR1 LGHNA and CDR2 YNFKEQ come from the germline V gene. As DNA, the CDR3 is TGTGCCAGCAGCCAAGACTACCTCGGCAGGGTCGGCGAAGGCTACACCTTC. As protein: CASSQDYLGRVGEGYTF.

V is TRBV3-1 (or the pseudogene TRBV3-2) and J is TRBJ1-5; D gene uncertain. The ends were cut back, 0 bases at V and 1 base at J, with 10 bases in the middle. The CDR3 is 16 amino acids. Germline values: CDR1 LGHDT, CDR2 YNNKEL (reference sequence). The CDR3 protein is CASSQDSRGSNQPQHF. CDR3 bases: TGTGCCAGCAGCCAAGACTCTCGGGGAAGCAATCAGCCCCAGCATTTT.

The V call is TRBV6-1, the J call TRBJ2-7, with 7 bases that match TRBD1. V gave up 2 bases and J gave up 0 bases; unmatched junction bases: 1. Germline lookup yields CDR1 MNHNS and CDR2 SASEGT. The CDR3 has 14 residues. The CDR3 nucleotides are TGTGCCAGCAGTGAAACAGGGGTCTCCTACGAGCAGTACTTC. It encodes CASSETGVSYEQYF.

The V gene is TRBV5-1, the J gene TRBJ2-7; 8 bases align to TRBD1. In germline, CDR1 is SGHRS, CDR2 YFSETQ. The CDR3 spans 19 residues. Losses at the gene ends were 5 bases for V and 0 bases for J; bases not matched to a gene: 19. The CDR3 loop reads CASRVPLYVRDRSSYEQYF. The CDR3 DNA is TGCGCCAGCAGGGTCCCCCTATACGTACGGGACAGGTCCTCCTACGAGCAGTACTTC.

This chain connects TRBV27 to TRBJ1-5; tentatively, D is TRBD1 (5 bases). The V gene's germline CDR1 is MNHEY and CDR2 SMNVEV (reference sequence). The CDR3 contains 15 residues. V lost 3 bases to trimming and J lost 1 base, with 10 bases between them. CDR3 sequence reads: CASSLEGKSNQPQHF. CDR3 in DNA: TGTGCCAGCAGTTTGGAGGGGAAGAGCAATCAGCCCCAGCATTTT.